This TCR beta chain was observed in a study of control samples from healthy donors and cancer patients. Repertoires were generated with immunoSEQ multiplex PCR, while TCRdb's copy carries only in-frame clones and drops some. Among about 55,000 clones listed, approximately 85% were seen once. Sequenced material: blood. The TCR originated in a man aged 50-60 years in good health.

Here the CDR3 reads CASSDGYGEQFF. Written as DNA, the CDR3 is TGTGCCAGCAGCGATGGGTACGGTGAGCAGTTCTTC. V and J are TRBV9 and TRBJ2-1; D is uncertain. CDR3 length: 12 amino acids. V was cut by 3 bases and J by 9 bases, with 10 bases left in between. Germline V CDR1 and CDR2: SGDLS, YYNGEE.